The clone carrying this TCR beta chain was detected a few times. MiXCR was run by TCRdb on the RT-PCR reads, yielding one entry per CDR3 protein. The sample consists of a few hundred thousand distinct CDR3 sequences, roughly 9.8% of them appearing once. From germline, CDR1 is LNHDA and CDR2 SQIVND (reference sequence). V lost 6 bases and J lost 7; bases outside the gene matches: 11. The CDR3 length is 15 residues. The record originates from a study of response to subunit inactivated influenza vaccine. The TCR comes from a man in his forties or fifties who received an inactivated influenza vaccine. Here the sequenced sample was PBMCs from blood, taken 35 to 45 days after vaccination. The J gene is TRBJ2-5, the V gene TRBV19, with 10 nucleotides matching TRBD1. The CDR3 loop reads CASSDPGQGSATQYF. The CDR3 nucleotides read TGTGCCAGTAGCGACCCGGGACAGGGGAGTGCGACCCAGTACTTC.